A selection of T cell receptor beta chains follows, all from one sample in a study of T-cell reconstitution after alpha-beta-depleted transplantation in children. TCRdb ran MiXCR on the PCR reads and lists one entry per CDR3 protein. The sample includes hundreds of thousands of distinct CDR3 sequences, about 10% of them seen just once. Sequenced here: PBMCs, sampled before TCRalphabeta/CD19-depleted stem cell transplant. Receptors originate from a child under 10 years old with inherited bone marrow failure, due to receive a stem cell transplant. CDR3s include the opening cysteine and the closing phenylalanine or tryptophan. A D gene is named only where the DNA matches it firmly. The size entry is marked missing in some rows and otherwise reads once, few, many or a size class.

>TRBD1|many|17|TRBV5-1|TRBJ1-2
TGCGCCAGCAGCTCGGGCGGGACAGGTTCGTTTATGGATGGCTACACCTTC
CASSSGGTGSFMDGYTF
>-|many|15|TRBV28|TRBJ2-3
TGTGCCAGCAGTTGGGGGGACTCAAACACAGATACGCAGTATTTT
CASSWGDSNTDTQYF
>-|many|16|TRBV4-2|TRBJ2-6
TGTGCCAGCAGCCAAGGTGAAGGGTCTGGGGCCAACGTCCTGACTTTC
CASSQGEGSGANVLTF
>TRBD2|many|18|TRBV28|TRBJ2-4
TGTGCCAGCAGTTTAAGTCCCCTTAGCGGGGTAGCCAAAAACATTCAGTACTTC
CASSLSPLSGVAKNIQYF
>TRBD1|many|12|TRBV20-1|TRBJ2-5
TGCAGTGCTGCAGGGGGACAAGAGACCCAGTACTTC
CSAAGGQETQYF
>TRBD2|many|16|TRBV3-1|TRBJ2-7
TGTGCCAGCAGCCAAGATGCTAGCGGGAGTCTTTACGAGCAGTACTTC
CASSQDASGSLYEQYF
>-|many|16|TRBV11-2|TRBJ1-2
TGTGCCAGCAGCTTAGATCTCCGGGGTCGAGTCTATGGCTACACCTTC
CASSLDLRGRVYGYTF
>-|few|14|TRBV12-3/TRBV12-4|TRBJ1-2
TGTGCCAGCAGTTTAAGAGGGGGTCTCAGTGGCTACACCTTC
CASSLRGGLSGYTF
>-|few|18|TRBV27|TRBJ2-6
TGTGCCAGCAGTCCCCTTTACGACCTCCAATCTGGGGCCAACGTCCTGACTTTC
CASSPLYDLQSGANVLTF
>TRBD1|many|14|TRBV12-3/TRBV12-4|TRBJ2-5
TGTGCCAGCAGTTTAAGGGGGACAGGGTCAACCCAGTACTTC
CASSLRGTGSTQYF
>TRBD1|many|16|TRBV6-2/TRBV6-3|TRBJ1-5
TGTGCCAGCAGTTACTCCCCGGGACAGGGGGATCAGCCCCAGCATTTT
CASSYSPGQGDQPQHF
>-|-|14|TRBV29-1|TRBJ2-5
TGCAGCGTTGAAGCACAGGGAGAAACGGAGACCCAGTACTTC
CSVEAQGETETQYF
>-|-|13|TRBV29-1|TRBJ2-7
TGCAGTCTTTGCGGGGAACGCTCCTACGAGCAGTACTTC
CSLCGERSYEQYF
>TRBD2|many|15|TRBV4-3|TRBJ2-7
TGCGCCAGCAGCGTTACTAGCGGTAACTCCTACGAGCAGTACTTC
CASSVTSGNSYEQYF
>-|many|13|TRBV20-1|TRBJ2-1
TGCAGTGCTAGTAGGAGCTCCTACAATGAGCAGTTCTTC
CSASRSSYNEQFF
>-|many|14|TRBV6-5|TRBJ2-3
TGTGCCAGCAGTTACTCGGAGGGGGCGGATACGCAGTATTTT
CASSYSEGADTQYF
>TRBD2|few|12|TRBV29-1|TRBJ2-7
TGCAGCGTACTAGCGGGAGGATACGAGCAGTACTTC
CSVLAGGYEQYF
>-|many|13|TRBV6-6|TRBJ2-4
TGTGCCAGCAGTTACTCGTGGGAAAACATTCAGTACTTC
CASSYSWENIQYF
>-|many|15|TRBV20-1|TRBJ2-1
TGCAGTGCTAGAGATATATTATATCGTATCGATGAGCAGTTCTTC
CSARDILYRIDEQFF
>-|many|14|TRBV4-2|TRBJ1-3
TGTGCCAGCAGCCTCGAGTACTCTGGAAACACCATATATTTT
CASSLEYSGNTIYF
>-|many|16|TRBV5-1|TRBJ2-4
TGCGCCAGCAGCTTGTCGGTGGGGGTAGCCAAAAACATTCAGTACTTC
CASSLSVGVAKNIQYF
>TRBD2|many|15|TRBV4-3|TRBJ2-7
TGCGCCAGCAGCAAACTAGCGGGAGGACTCTACGAGCAGTACTTC
CASSKLAGGLYEQYF
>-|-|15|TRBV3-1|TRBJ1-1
TGTGCCAGCAGCCAGATTCTCGGGGAGAACACTGAAGCTTTCTTT
CASSQILGENTEAFF
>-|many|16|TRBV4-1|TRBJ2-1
TGCGCCAGCAGCCACCCCAGGACTGGGTCCTACAATGAGCAGTTCTTC
CASSHPRTGSYNEQFF
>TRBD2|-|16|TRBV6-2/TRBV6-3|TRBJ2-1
TGTGCCAGCAGTTCCCCGACTAGCGGGAGGGCCTTGGAGCAGTTCTTC
CASSSPTSGRALEQFF
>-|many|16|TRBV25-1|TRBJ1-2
TGTGCCAGCAGTCCCAATGGACGGCGCCCCCTCTATGGCTACACCTTC
CASSPNGRRPLYGYTF
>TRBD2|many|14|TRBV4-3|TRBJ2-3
TGCGCCAGCAGCCCGACTAGCGCCACAGATACGCAGTATTTT
CASSPTSATDTQYF
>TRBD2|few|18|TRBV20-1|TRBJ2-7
TGCAGTGCTAGAGGACAAGGCCAAGGACTAGCAAGCTCCTACGAGCAGTACTTC
CSARGQGQGLASSYEQYF
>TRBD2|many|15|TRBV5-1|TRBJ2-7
TGCGCCAGCAGTGGGGTCGGGAGGGCCCCCTACGAGCAGTACTTC
CASSGVGRAPYEQYF
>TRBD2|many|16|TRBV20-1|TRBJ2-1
TGCAGTGCTATGGCGGGAGGGTCAGGCTACTACAATGAGCAGTTCTTC
CSAMAGGSGYYNEQFF
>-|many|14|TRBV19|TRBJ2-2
TGTGCCGGGCGCGAGGGGCTTCCAAGCGGGGAGCTGTTTTTT
CAGREGLPSGELFF
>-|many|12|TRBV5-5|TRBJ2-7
TGTGCCAGCAGCTTGTGGGCGTCCGAGCAGTACTTC
CASSLWASEQYF
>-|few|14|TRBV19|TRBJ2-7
TGTGCCAGTAACTCCCTGGGAAACTCCTACGAGCAGTACTTC
CASNSLGNSYEQYF
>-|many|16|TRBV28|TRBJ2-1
TGTGCCAGCAGTACCCTCTGGGAGCGGCAACGCAATGAGCAGTTCTTC
CASSTLWERQRNEQFF